This T cell receptor (beta chain) was found in a study of identical twins. General observations from the study: Zero-insertion analyses could be partly confounded by invariant MAIT and iNKT cells.

TCRdb reprocessed the 5' RACE reads via MiXCR and lists one record per CDR3 protein. The sample lists roughly 1.6 million distinct CDR3 sequences; less than 40% were seen once. Germline CDR1 is SGHTA and CDR2 is FQGNSA. The CDR3 length is 14 residues. Turning to this clonotype: Its antigen is currently unknown. The junction departs from the called germline gene at one end, perhaps through a read error.

The rearrangement joins TRBV7-2 to TRBJ2-3, with D possibly matching TRBD1 (5 bases). The sequenced sample was cord blood. The sequence was obtained from a newborn girl in good health. Here the CDR3 DNA reads TGTGCCAGCAGCTTAGACAGGAGAACAGATGCGCAGTATTTT. Protein: CASSLDRRTDAQYF.